The 8 T cell receptor beta chains below were found in one sample sequenced in a study of beta chain features in type 1 diabetes. Investigators reverse transcribed all isolated RNA, so they sequenced expressed TCRB transcripts. Sequenced by immunoSEQ multiplex PCR; TCRdb stores in-frame clones only, minus some. The sample contains 150,000 or so clones, roughly a tenth of which appear only once. Input material: central memory CD4+ T cells from blood. The receptors originated from a man younger than 35 in good health.

This clone appeared many times. This chain connects TRBV29-1 to TRBJ2-1; the D gene is possibly TRBD1 (7 bases). Per germline, CDR1 SQVTM and CDR2 ANQGSEA. The CDR3 contains 13 residues. V gave up 6 bases and J gave up 3 bases, with 12 bases separating them. DNA for the CDR3: TGCAGCGTCAGACAGGGACTCTACAATGAGCAGTTCTTC. It encodes CSVRQGLYNEQFF.

This clone has just a few counts. The rearrangement uses TRBV7-2 and TRBJ1-6; TRBD1 aligns across 7 bases. This CDR3 has 16 residues. Germline loops: CDR1 SGHTA, CDR2 FQGNSA. V dropped 4 bases and J dropped 0; count of bases not matched to a gene: 3. CDR3 sequence: CASSSRQGSYNSPLHF. The CDR3 DNA sequence: TGTGCCAGCAGCTCAAGACAGGGCTCCTATAATTCACCCCTCCACTTT.

The chain joins TRBV5-1 to TRBJ1-5; a weak D match, TRBD1 (6 bases). The V and J ends lost 0 bases and 0 bases respectively, with 7 bases between them. The CDR3 has 15 amino acids. Germline V lookup: CDR1 SGHRS, CDR2 YFSETQ. Here the CDR3 reads CASSLGDNSNQPQHF. DNA for the CDR3: TGCGCCAGCAGCTTGGGGGACAATAGCAATCAGCCCCAGCATTTT.

This clone was detected a few times. This sequence joins TRBV7-2 and TRBJ2-4; no clear D gene. The CDR3 runs 15 residues. Trimming shortened V by 3 bases and J by 0 bases, and 9 bases separated the two germline ends. Germline assignment: CDR1 SGHTA and CDR2 FQGNSA. The CDR3 DNA sequence: TGTGCCAGCAGCTTCATGACTGGAGCCAAAAACATTCAGTACTTC. Its translation is CASSFMTGAKNIQYF.

This clone was counted only a few times. The V gene is TRBV10-2, the J gene TRBJ1-4, with D possibly matching TRBD1 (5 bases). CDR3 length: 13 residues. Germline CDR1 WSHSY, CDR2 SAAADI. Trimming removed 8 bases from V and 6 bases from J, with 13 bases in between. CDR3 protein: CASLDSFYEKLFF. In nucleotides, the CDR3 is TGCGCCAGCTTAGACAGTTTTTATGAAAAACTGTTTTTT.

This clone was found a few times. The gene calls are TRBV7-7 and TRBJ2-5; 9 bases align to TRBD2. J gave up 1 base and V 5 bases, and 8 bases lay outside the gene matches. The CDR3 consists of 16 residues. Germline V gene data show CDR1 as SSHAT and CDR2 as FNYEAQ (reference sequence). This CDR3 is CASSPGLAGAQETQYF. The DNA of the CDR3 is TGTGCCAGCAGCCCCGGGTTAGCGGGGGCCCAAGAGACCCAGTACTTC.

J is TRBJ2-7 and V is TRBV19; 10 nucleotides line up with TRBD1. CDR3 size: 16 residues. Trimming took 6 bases from V and 5 from J; bases not matched to a gene: 13. Germline-derived CDR1 and CDR2 are LNHDA and SQIVND (reference sequence). The CDR3 DNA reads TGTGCCAGTAGCCAGAGGCCCGGGACAGGGGCGGACGAGCAGTACTTC. This gives the protein CASSQRPGTGADEQYF.

This clone occurred a few times. The chain joins TRBV29-1 to TRBJ1-1, with 9 positions matching TRBD1. Germline V gives CDR1 SQVTM, CDR2 ANQGSEA. The CDR3 runs to 14 residues. Trimming removed 6 bases from V and 1 base from J; junction bases left unmatched: 6. The CDR3 DNA reads as TGCAGCGTAGGGACAGGGTTTTGGAACACTGAAGCTTTCTTT. The encoded protein is CSVGTGFWNTEAFF.